This passage covers 16 T cell receptor beta chains from one sample sequenced in a study of CD8+ T cells in alopecia areata. cDNA prepared by RNA extraction and subsequent reverse transcription served as the template for sequencing. This table comes from immunoSEQ multiplex PCR, and its TCRdb copy is limited to in-frame clones, with some not included. The sample includes 150,000 to 200,000 clones, around 57% of them seen just once. Specimen: CD4+ T cells sorted from blood. These receptors were taken from a human donor in good health.

This clone turned up a few times. This chain joins TRBV29-1 and TRBJ1-2; possible D gene TRBD1, 5 bases. V lost 4 bases and J lost 10, with 13 bases in between. The CDR3 is made up of 11 amino acids. Germline CDR1 is SQVTM and CDR2 is ANQGSEA. The CDR3 region has the DNA TGCAGCGTTGCACGACAGAACCACTACACCTTC. Protein product: CSVARQNHYTF.

The CDR3 protein is CASSRYEGYEQYF. CDR3 nucleotides: TGCGCCAGCAGCCGGTATGAGGGCTACGAGCAGTACTTC. The chain combines TRBV4-1 with TRBJ2-7; tentative D call: TRBD2 (5 bases). The CDR3 extends over 13 amino acids. Trimming took off 4 bases at V and 3 bases at J, with 10 bases between the two ends. The V gene's germline CDR1 is MGHRA and CDR2 YSYEKL.

The chain employs TRBV5-1 and TRBJ2-7; 9 nucleotides match TRBD2. The CDR3 sequence is 16 residues long. V gave up 0 bases and J gave up 1 base; unmatched junction bases: 5. Looked up from germline, CDR1 is SGHRS and CDR2 is YFSETQ. The CDR3 sequence is CASSLAGGRGSYEQYF. The CDR3 DNA reads TGCGCCAGCAGCTTGGCTGGCGGGAGGGGGTCCTACGAGCAGTACTTC.

This clone came up a few times. The V gene is TRBV14, the J gene TRBJ1-2; 7 bases are shared with TRBD1. V was clipped by 5 bases and J by 6 bases; unmatched bases: 6. In germline, CDR1 is SGHDN, CDR2 FVKESK. The CDR3 covers 13 residues. The CDR3 DNA is TGTGCCAGCAGCTATGGGACAGAGGATGGCTACACCTTC. Translation: CASSYGTEDGYTF. Combining the CDR3 with reference TRBV14 and TRBJ1-2 gives the whole variable domain EAGVTQFPSHSVIEKGQTVTLRCDPISGHDNLYWYRRVMGKEIKFLLHFVKESKQDESGMPNNRFLAERTGGTYSTLKVQPAELEDSGVYFCASSYGTEDGYTFGSGTRLTVV.

This chain links TRBV6-6 with TRBJ2-7; possible D gene TRBD2, 5 bases. The CDR3 covers 15 residues. Looked up from germline, CDR1 is MNHNY and CDR2 is SVGAGI (reference sequence). The V end lost 6 bases, the J end lost 1 base, and 16 bases lay between the germline ends. The CDR3 region is CASSRPGGPSYEQYF. In DNA form, the CDR3 reads TGTGCCAGCAGCCGTCCTGGCGGGCCTTCCTACGAGCAGTACTTC.

In this sample, this clone turned up a few times. V is TRBV7-2 and J is TRBJ2-1; D not resolved. The CDR3 has 12 residues. V lost 5 bases to trimming and J lost 13 bases, with 15 bases between them. CDR1 is SGHTA, CDR2 FQGNSA, per germline. This CDR3 is CASSAGVGSQFF. CDR3 nucleotides: TGTGCCAGCAGCGCAGGAGTCGGCAGCCAGTTCTTC.

This sequence joins TRBV4-1 and TRBJ2-4, with D possibly TRBD1 on 5 matching bases. CDR3 size: 17 residues. V lost 6 bases, J lost 0 bases, and 18 bases lay in between. The germline V gene has CDR1 MGHRA and CDR2 YSYEKL. The CDR3 DNA follows: TGCGCCAGCAGACCGGTAACAGGCCCACTAGCCAAAAACATTCAGTACTTC. Protein sequence: CASRPVTGPLAKNIQYF.

The chain recombines TRBV9 with TRBJ2-2; 8 bases are a match to TRBD1. V was pared by 0 bases and J by 5 bases, with 6 bases of the junction left unmatched. CDR3 length: 16 amino acids. Germline CDR1 and CDR2: SGDLS and YYNGEE. The CDR3 DNA sequence: TGTGCCAGCAGCGTAGTTCCAGGGGGCAAAACCGGGGAGCTGTTTTTT. Residues: CASSVVPGGKTGELFF.

CDR3 coding DNA: TGCAGCGGACTAGCGGACAAGATGTCTGGCTACACCTTC. Its translation is CSGLADKMSGYTF. The V call is TRBV29-1, the J call TRBJ1-2; D is perhaps TRBD1 (5 bases). V dropped 7 bases and J dropped 7 bases, with 19 bases sitting between them. The CDR3 consists of 13 residues. Germline CDR1 reads SQVTM; CDR2 reads ANQGSEA.

This rearrangement joins TRBV6-1 to TRBJ1-2; D not certain. The CDR3 is 15 residues long. CDR1 is MNHNS, CDR2 SASEGT, per germline. V dropped 8 bases and J dropped 0 bases, with 16 bases sitting between them. CDR3 in amino acids: CASPEEGPANYGYTF. CDR3 nucleotides: TGTGCCAGCCCCGAGGAAGGGCCCGCTAACTATGGCTACACCTTC.

This rearrangement joins TRBV29-1 to TRBJ2-6; D could derive from TRBD1 or TRBD2 (5 bases each). V was trimmed by 6 bases and J by 4 bases, leaving 10 bases between them. Germline assignment: CDR1 SQVTM and CDR2 ANQGSEA. The CDR3 loop spans 13 amino acids. CDR3 coding DNA: TGCAGCGTGCCAGGGAGAGGGGCCAACGTCCTGACTTTC. Translating gives CSVPGRGANVLTF. The entire variable domain, with the rest obtained from reference TRBV29-1 and TRBJ2-6, is as follows: SAVISQKPSRDICQRGTSLTIQCQVDSQVTMMFWYRQQPGQSLTLIATANQGSEATYESGFVIDKFPISRPNLTFSTLTVSNMSPEDSSIYLCSVPGRGANVLTFGAGSRLTVL.

Notes on this clone: At the DNA level, this CDR3 is encoded by other sequences in the same sample as well. V is TRBV30 and J is TRBJ1-5; D is possibly TRBD1 (5 bases). V lost 0 bases to trimming and J lost 2 bases, with 5 bases between them. CDR1 is GTSNPN and CDR2 is SVGIG in the germline V gene (reference sequence). The CDR3 contains 13 residues. The CDR3: CAWSVQGNQPQHF. The CDR3, as DNA: TGTGCCTGGAGTGTACAGGGCAATCAGCCCCAGCATTTT.

The rearrangement joins TRBV30 to TRBJ2-5; possible D gene TRBD1, 5 bases. CDR1 and CDR2 from the germline V gene are GTSNPN and SVGIG (reference sequence). The CDR3 covers 13 residues. V was cut by 3 bases and J by 5 bases, with 13 bases left in between. The CDR3 sequence: CAWSRTPGETQYF. The CDR3 DNA sequence: TGTGCCTGGAGCCGAACCCCAGGGGAGACCCAGTACTTC.

The V call is TRBV29-1, the J call TRBJ2-7; 8 bases match TRBD1. With 7 bases clipped from V and 4 bases from J, the junction kept 6 bases outside the gene matches. The CDR3 contains 12 residues. The germline CDR1 and CDR2 sequences are SQVTM and ANQGSEA. In nucleotides, the CDR3 is TGCAGCGCCAGGACAGGGTTGTACGAGCAGTACTTC. It yields the protein CSARTGLYEQYF.

This clone appeared many times. The chain joins TRBV9 to TRBJ1-5, with D hard to call. The CDR3 extends over 14 amino acids. CDR1 is SGDLS and CDR2 is YYNGEE in the germline V gene. Trimming cost V 4 bases and J 8 bases, with 16 bases left between them. The CDR3 loop reads CASSSGLSQEPQHF. CDR3 nucleotides: TGTGCCAGCAGCTCGGGCCTCTCTCAGGAGCCCCAGCATTTT.

V gene TRBV5-1 combines with J gene TRBJ1-1; the D gene is possibly TRBD1 (5 bases). The germline CDR1 and CDR2 sequences are SGHRS and YFSETQ. Trimming left V 1 base short and J 0 bases short, with 13 bases between. This CDR3 region has 16 residues. CDR3 sequence reads: CASSLQGGLLNTEAFF. DNA for the CDR3: TGCGCCAGCAGCTTGCAGGGTGGGCTACTGAACACTGAAGCTTTCTTT.